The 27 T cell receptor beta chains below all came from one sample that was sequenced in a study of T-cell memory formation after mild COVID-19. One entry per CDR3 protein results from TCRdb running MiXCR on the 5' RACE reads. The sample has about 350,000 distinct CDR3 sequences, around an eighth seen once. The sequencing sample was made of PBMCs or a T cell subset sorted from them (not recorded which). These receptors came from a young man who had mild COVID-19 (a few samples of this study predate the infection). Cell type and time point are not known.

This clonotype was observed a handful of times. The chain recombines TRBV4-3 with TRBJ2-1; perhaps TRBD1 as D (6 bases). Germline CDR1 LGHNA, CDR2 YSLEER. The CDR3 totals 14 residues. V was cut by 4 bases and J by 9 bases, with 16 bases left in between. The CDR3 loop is CASSPRGSNTEQFF. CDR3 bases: TGCGCCAGCAGCCCTAGGGGGAGCAACACTGAGCAGTTCTTC.

Written as DNA, the CDR3 is TGCGCCAGCAGCTCTCCCGGGGGGGGAAACATTCAGTACTTC. Amino acids: CASSSPGGGNIQYF. The chain joins TRBV5-1 to TRBJ2-4, with 8 bases fitting TRBD2. Germline CDR1 SGHRS, CDR2 YFSETQ. V lost 3 bases, J lost 6 bases, and 5 bases stayed unmatched. The CDR3 extends over 14 amino acids.

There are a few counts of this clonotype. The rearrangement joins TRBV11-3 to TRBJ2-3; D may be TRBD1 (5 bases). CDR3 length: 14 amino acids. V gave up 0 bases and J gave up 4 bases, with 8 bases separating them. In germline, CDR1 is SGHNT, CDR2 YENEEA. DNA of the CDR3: TGTGCCAGCAGCTTAGAACAGGACGCAGATACGCAGTATTTT. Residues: CASSLEQDADTQYF.

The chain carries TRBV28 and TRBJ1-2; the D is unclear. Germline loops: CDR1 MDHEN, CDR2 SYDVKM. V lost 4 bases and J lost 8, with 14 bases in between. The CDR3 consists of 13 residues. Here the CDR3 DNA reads TGTGCCAGCAGTTCCCTGGGGTTCCGGGGCTACACCTTC. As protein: CASSSLGFRGYTF.

DNA for the CDR3: TGCAGTGCTAGGAGCTCTCAAGCCAAAAACATTCAGTACTTC. Protein product: CSARSSQAKNIQYF. This chain links TRBV20-1 with TRBJ2-4; D uncertain. V was trimmed by 3 bases and J by 0 bases, leaving 9 bases between them. Germline assignment: CDR1 DFQATT and CDR2 SNEGSKA (reference sequence). There are 14 residues in the CDR3.

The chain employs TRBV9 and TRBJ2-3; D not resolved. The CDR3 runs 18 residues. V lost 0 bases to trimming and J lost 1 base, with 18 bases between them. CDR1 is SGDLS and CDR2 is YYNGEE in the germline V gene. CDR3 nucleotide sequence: TGTGCCAGCAGCGTAGATTCTCGGACGTATCCAGGCACAGATACGCAGTATTTT. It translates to CASSVDSRTYPGTDTQYF.

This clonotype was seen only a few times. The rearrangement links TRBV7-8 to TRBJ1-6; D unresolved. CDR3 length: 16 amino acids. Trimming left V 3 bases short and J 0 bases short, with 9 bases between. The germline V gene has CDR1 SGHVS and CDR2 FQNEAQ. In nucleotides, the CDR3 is TGTGCCAGCAGCTTTAAGTTGGGCTCCTATAATTCACCCCTCCACTTT. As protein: CASSFKLGSYNSPLHF.

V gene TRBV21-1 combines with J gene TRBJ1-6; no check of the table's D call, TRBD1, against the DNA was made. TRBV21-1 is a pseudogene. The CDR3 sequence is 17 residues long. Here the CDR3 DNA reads TGTGCCAGCAGCTTTAGGACAGCGAGCTCCTATAATTCACCCCTCCACTTT. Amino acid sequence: CASSFRTASSYNSPLHF.

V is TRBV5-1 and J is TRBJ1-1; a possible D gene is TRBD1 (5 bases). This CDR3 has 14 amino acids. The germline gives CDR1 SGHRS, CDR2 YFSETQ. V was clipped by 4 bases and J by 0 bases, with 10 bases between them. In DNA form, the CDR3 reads TGCGCCAGCAGCGCAGGGACCATGAACACTGAAGCTTTCTTT. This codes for CASSAGTMNTEAFF.

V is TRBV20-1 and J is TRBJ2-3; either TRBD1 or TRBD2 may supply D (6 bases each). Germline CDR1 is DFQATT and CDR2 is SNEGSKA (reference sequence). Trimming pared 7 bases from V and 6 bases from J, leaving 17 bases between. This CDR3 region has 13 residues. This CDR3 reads CSGHWGAADTQYF. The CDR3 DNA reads TGCAGTGGACACTGGGGGGCCGCGGATACGCAGTATTTT.

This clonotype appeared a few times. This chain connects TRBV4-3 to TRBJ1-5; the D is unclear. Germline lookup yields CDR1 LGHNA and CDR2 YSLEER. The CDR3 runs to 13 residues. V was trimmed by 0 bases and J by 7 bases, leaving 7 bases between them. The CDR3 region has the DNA TGCGCCAGCAGCCAAGATACCATACAGCCCCAGCATTTT. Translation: CASSQDTIQPQHF.

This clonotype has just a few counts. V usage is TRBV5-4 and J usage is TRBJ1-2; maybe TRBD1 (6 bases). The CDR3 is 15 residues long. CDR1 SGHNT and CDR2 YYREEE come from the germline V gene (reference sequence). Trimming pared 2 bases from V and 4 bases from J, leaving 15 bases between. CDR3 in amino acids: CASSFAGAGIYGYTF. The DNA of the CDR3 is TGTGCCAGCAGCTTTGCAGGGGCCGGAATCTATGGCTACACCTTC. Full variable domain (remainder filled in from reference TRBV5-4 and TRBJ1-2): ETGVTQSPTHLIKTRGQQVTLRCSSQSGHNTVSWYQQALGQGPQFIFQYYREEENGRGNFPPRFSGLQFPNYSSELNVNALELDDSALYLCASSFAGAGIYGYTFGSGTRLTVV.

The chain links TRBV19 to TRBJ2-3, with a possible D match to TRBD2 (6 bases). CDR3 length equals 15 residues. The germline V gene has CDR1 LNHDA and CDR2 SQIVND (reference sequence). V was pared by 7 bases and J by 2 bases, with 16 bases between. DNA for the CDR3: TGTGCCAGTAACATCGCGGCGGGGTCCACAGATACGCAGTATTTT. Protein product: CASNIAAGSTDTQYF. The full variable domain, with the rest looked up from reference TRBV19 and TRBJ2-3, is DGGITQSPKYLFRKEGQNVTLSCEQNLNHDAMYWYRQDPGQGLRLIYYSQIVNDFQKGDIAEGYSVSREKKESFPLTVTSAQKNPTAFYLCASNIAAGSTDTQYFGPGTRLTVL.

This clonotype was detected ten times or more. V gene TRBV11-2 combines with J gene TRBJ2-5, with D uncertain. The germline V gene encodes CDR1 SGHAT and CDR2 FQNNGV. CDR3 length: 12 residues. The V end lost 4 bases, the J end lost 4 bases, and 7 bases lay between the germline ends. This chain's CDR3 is CASSWDGETQYF. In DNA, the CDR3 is TGTGCCAGCAGCTGGGATGGAGAGACCCAGTACTTC.

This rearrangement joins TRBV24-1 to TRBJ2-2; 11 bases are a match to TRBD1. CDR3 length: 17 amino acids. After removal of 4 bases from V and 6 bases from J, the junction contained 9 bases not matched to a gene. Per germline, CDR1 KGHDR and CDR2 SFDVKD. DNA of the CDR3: TGTGCCACCAGTGAGCACCAGGGACAGGGGGGAGCCGGGGAGCTGTTTTTT. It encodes CATSEHQGQGGAGELFF.

The CDR3 region is CSAPGMRGNQPQHF. CDR3 bases: TGCAGTGCTCCGGGGATGAGGGGGAATCAGCCCCAGCATTTT. This chain connects TRBV20-1 to TRBJ1-5; possibly TRBD1 for D (6 bases). Germline V gives CDR1 DFQATT, CDR2 SNEGSKA (reference sequence). This CDR3 has 14 residues. V was pared by 5 bases and J by 4 bases, with 15 bases between.

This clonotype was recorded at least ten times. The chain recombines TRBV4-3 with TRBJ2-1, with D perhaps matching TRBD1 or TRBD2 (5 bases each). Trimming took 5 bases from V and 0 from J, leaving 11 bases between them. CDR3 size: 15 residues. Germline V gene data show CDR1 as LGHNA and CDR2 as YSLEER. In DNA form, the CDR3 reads TGCGCCAGCAGCGAGGGGACGGCCTCCTACAATGAGCAGTTCTTC. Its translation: CASSEGTASYNEQFF.

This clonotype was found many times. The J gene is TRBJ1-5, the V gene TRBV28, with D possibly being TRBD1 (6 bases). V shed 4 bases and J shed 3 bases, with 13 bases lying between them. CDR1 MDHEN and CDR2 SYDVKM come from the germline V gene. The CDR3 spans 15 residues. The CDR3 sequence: CASSSGGGNNQPQHF. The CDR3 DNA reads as TGTGCCAGCAGTTCAGGAGGGGGGAACAATCAGCCCCAGCATTTT.

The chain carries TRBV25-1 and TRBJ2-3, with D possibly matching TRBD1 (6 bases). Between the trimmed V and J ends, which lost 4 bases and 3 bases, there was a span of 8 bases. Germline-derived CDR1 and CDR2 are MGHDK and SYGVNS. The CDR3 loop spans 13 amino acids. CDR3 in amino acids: CASSAGQTDTQYF. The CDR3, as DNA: TGTGCCAGCAGTGCAGGACAGACAGATACGCAGTATTTT.

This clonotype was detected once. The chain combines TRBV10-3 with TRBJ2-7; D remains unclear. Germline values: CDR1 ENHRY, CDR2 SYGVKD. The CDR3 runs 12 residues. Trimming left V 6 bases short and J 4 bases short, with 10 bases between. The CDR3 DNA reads TGTGCCATCAGAGGAGACGTTTACGAGCAGTACTTC. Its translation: CAIRGDVYEQYF.

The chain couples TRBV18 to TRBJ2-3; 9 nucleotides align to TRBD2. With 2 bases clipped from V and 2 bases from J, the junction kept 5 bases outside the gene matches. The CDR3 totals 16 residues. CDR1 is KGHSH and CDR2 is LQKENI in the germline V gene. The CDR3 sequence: CASSPSSGGSTDTQYF. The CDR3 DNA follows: TGTGCCAGCTCACCATCGAGCGGGGGGTCCACAGATACGCAGTATTTT.

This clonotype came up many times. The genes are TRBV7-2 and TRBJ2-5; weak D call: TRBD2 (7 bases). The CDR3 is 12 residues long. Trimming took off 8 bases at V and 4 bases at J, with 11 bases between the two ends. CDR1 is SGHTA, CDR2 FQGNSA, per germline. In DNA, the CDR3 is TGTGCCAGCGGGGGGGGCCGAGAGACCCAGTACTTC. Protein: CASGGGRETQYF.

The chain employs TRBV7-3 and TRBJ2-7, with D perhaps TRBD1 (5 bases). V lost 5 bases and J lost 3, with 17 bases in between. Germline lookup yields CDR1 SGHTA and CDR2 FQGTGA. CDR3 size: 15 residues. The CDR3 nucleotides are TGTGCCAGCAGCCAAACAGGTTCGAATGACTACGAGCAGTACTTC. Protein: CASSQTGSNDYEQYF.

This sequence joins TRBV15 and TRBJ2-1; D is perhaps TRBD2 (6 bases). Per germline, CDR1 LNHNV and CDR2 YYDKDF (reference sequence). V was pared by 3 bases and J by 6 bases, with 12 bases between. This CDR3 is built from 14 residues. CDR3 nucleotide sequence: TGTGCCACCAGCAGTCGGGACTTCGGCAATGAGCAGTTCTTC. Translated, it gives CATSSRDFGNEQFF. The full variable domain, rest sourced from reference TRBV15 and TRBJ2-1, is DAMVIQNPRYQVTQFGKPVTLSCSQTLNHNVMYWYQQKSSQAPKLLFHYYDKDFNNEADTPDNFQSRRPNTSFCFLDIRSPGLGDTAMYLCATSSRDFGNEQFFGPGTRLTVL.

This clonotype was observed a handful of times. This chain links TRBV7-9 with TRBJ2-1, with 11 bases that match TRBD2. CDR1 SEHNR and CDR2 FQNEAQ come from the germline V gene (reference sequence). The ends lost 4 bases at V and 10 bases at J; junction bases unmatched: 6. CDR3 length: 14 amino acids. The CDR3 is CASSSGTSGREQFF. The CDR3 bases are TGTGCCAGCAGCTCCGGGACTAGCGGCAGAGAGCAGTTCTTC.

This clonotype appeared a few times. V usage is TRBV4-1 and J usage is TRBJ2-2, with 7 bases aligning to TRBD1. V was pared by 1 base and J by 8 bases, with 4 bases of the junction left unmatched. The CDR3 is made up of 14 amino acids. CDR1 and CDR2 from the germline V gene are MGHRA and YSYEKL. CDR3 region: CASSQADRQGELFF. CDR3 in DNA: TGCGCCAGCAGCCAAGCGGACAGGCAAGGGGAGCTGTTTTTT.

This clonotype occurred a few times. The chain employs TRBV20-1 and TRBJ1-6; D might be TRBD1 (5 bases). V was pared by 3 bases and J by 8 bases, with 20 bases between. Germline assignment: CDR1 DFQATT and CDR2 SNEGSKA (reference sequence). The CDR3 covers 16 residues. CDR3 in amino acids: CSARLDRGNNYSPLHF. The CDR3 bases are TGCAGTGCTAGGTTAGATCGGGGGAATAACTATTCACCCCTCCACTTT.